The 20 T cell receptor beta chains below come from one sample, sequenced in a study of long-term antiretroviral therapy in people with HIV. Run at survey level, the immunoSEQ assay was version v3.0. Repertoires were generated with immunoSEQ multiplex PCR, while TCRdb's copy carries only in-frame clones and drops some. This sample has 34,000 or so clones, with about 88% found just once. The material sequenced was unsorted PBMCs, taken approximately 2.7 years before starting antiretroviral therapy. The receptors come from a woman in her twenties or thirties with HIV.

In this sample, this clone turned up a few times. This rearrangement joins TRBV27 to TRBJ2-7; either TRBD1 or TRBD2 may supply D (5 bases each). V shed 4 bases and J shed 3 bases, with 19 bases lying between them. The germline V gene has CDR1 MNHEY and CDR2 SMNVEV (reference sequence). This CDR3 contains 16 residues. The CDR3 nucleotides are TGTGCCAGCAGTTCAGGTGGGGGTGAAGATGGCTACGAGCAGTACTTC. Translation: CASSSGGGEDGYEQYF.

The genes are TRBV11-3 and TRBJ2-2; tentatively, D is TRBD2 (6 bases). Germline-derived CDR1 and CDR2 are SGHNT and YENEEA. The CDR3 covers 17 residues. V was cut by 0 bases and J by 3 bases, with 14 bases left in between. The CDR3 sequence: CASSLDLGGAYTGELFF. The CDR3 DNA reads TGTGCCAGCAGCTTAGATCTGGGGGGAGCTTACACCGGGGAGCTGTTTTTT.

This clone was detected only a few times. The chain uses TRBV4-2 and TRBJ1-5, with D unclear. The CDR3 covers 17 residues. V lost 2 bases and J 1 base, leaving 15 bases between the germline ends. Germline CDR1 is LGHNA and CDR2 is YNFKEQ. The CDR3 loop is CASSQLVGLTSNQPQHF. The DNA for the CDR3 is TGTGCCAGCAGCCAATTAGTAGGGCTGACGAGCAATCAGCCCCAGCATTTT.

This clone was detected only once. The J gene is TRBJ1-1, the V gene TRBV6-1; D not certain. The CDR3 has 14 amino acids. Germline CDR1 reads MNHNS; CDR2 reads SASEGT. Trimming stripped 2 bases from V and 4 bases from J, with 11 bases between. The CDR3 reads CASSETWMGTEAFF. CDR3 sequence (DNA): TGTGCCAGCAGTGAAACATGGATGGGCACTGAAGCTTTCTTT.

The chain uses TRBV27 and TRBJ2-7; 9 nucleotides line up with TRBD1. After removal of 8 bases from V and 7 bases from J, the junction contained 12 bases not matched to a gene. Germline values: CDR1 MNHEY, CDR2 SMNVEV (reference sequence). This CDR3 region has 14 residues. CDR3 DNA: TGTGCCAGCCGGACCGGGACAGGGCTGGGAGAGCAGTACTTC. Translation: CASRTGTGLGEQYF.

The rearrangement joins TRBV29-1 to TRBJ2-5, with 9 positions matching TRBD2. The CDR3 length is 15 residues. Losses at the gene ends were 3 bases for V and 2 bases for J; bases not matched to a gene: 7. Germline-derived CDR1 and CDR2 are SQVTM and ANQGSEA. The CDR3 loop is CSVETREGYQETQYF. Here the CDR3 DNA reads TGCAGCGTTGAGACGCGGGAGGGTTATCAAGAGACCCAGTACTTC.

This chain uses TRBV6-1 with TRBJ2-3; weak D call: TRBD2 (6 bases). Trimming took off 3 bases at V and 5 bases at J, with 15 bases between the two ends. CDR1 is MNHNS, CDR2 SASEGT, per germline. The CDR3 spans 15 residues. The CDR3 nucleotides read TGTGCCAGCAGTGACGGGACTTGGCGAGGAGATACGCAGTATTTT. Protein product: CASSDGTWRGDTQYF.

The CDR3 sequence: CASSLVGTSGGLDTQYF. The CDR3 nucleotides read TGTGCCAGCAGCTTGGTAGGGACTAGCGGGGGCTTGGATACGCAGTATTTT. The chain employs TRBV5-4 and TRBJ2-3, with 14 bases fitting TRBD2. Per germline, CDR1 SGHNT and CDR2 YYREEE (reference sequence). J lost 6 bases, V lost 0 bases, and 6 bases had no gene match. This CDR3 region has 17 residues. Combining the CDR3 with reference TRBV5-4 and TRBJ2-3 gives the whole variable domain ETGVTQSPTHLIKTRGQQVTLRCSSQSGHNTVSWYQQALGQGPQFIFQYYREEENGRGNFPPRFSGLQFPNYSSELNVNALELDDSALYLCASSLVGTSGGLDTQYFGPGTRLTVL.

The J gene is TRBJ1-6, the V gene TRBV19; D might be TRBD1 (6 bases). This CDR3 region has 16 residues. Trimming shortened V by 5 bases and J by 6 bases, and 17 bases separated the two germline ends. Germline V gene sequence: CDR1 LNHDA, CDR2 SQIVND (reference sequence). CDR3 DNA: TGTGCCAGTAGTTCCTCGGGAGGGGGATTTAATTCACCCCTCCACTTT. This sequence encodes CASSSSGGGFNSPLHF.

There are a few counts of this clone. This sequence joins TRBV7-9 and TRBJ2-3; D is uncertain. CDR3 length: 14 amino acids. Germline assignment: CDR1 SEHNR and CDR2 FQNEAQ (reference sequence). V lost 3 bases, J lost 2 bases, and 9 bases lay in between. The CDR3 DNA sequence: TGTGCCAGCAGCTTCTCCGGGCCCACAGATACGCAGTATTTT. This translates into CASSFSGPTDTQYF. Variable domain in full (rest from reference TRBV7-9 and TRBJ2-3): DTGVSQNPRHKITKRGQNVTFRCDPISEHNRLYWYRQTLGQGPEFLTYFQNEAQLEKSRLLSDRFSAERPKGSFSTLEIQRTEQGDSAMYLCASSFSGPTDTQYFGPGTRLTVL.

The chain has TRBV6-5 and TRBJ1-2; possibly TRBD1 for D (5 bases). CDR3 length equals 13 residues. Trimming pared 6 bases from V and 0 bases from J, leaving 8 bases between. Germline V gene sequence: CDR1 MNHEY, CDR2 SVGAGI. Here the CDR3 reads CASRETANYGYTF. The CDR3 DNA sequence: TGTGCCAGCAGAGAGACAGCTAACTATGGCTACACCTTC.

This chain joins TRBV2 and TRBJ1-5, with TRBD1 as a possible D gene (5 bases). Germline V lookup: CDR1 SNHLY, CDR2 FYNNEI. There are 13 residues in the CDR3. The germline V and J ends were trimmed by 8 bases and 2 bases, with 10 bases remaining between them. The CDR3 sequence is CASAGQGNQPQHF. CDR3 nucleotides: TGTGCCAGCGCAGGGCAGGGCAATCAGCCCCAGCATTTT.

This chain connects TRBV19 to TRBJ2-6; 8 bases are shared with TRBD1. The V gene's germline CDR1 is LNHDA and CDR2 SQIVND (reference sequence). After removal of 11 bases from V and 2 bases from J, the junction contained 2 bases not matched to a gene. The CDR3 contains 13 residues. The CDR3 region has the DNA TGTGCCGGCAGGGGGCCTGGGGCCAACGTCCTGACTTTC. It specifies CAGRGPGANVLTF.

V gene TRBV10-3 combines with J gene TRBJ2-1; 12 bases fit TRBD2. J was trimmed by 9 bases and V by 8 bases; bases with no gene match: 5. In germline, CDR1 is ENHRY, CDR2 SYGVKD. The CDR3 has 13 amino acids. This chain's CDR3 is CAIQLAGGGEQFF. Here the CDR3 DNA reads TGTGCCATCCAACTAGCGGGGGGTGGTGAGCAGTTCTTC.

The rearrangement uses TRBV30 and TRBJ2-2, with TRBD2 identical over 10 bases. The CDR3 contains 13 residues. Trimming took 5 bases from V and 7 from J; bases not matched to a gene: 4. Germline V CDR1 and CDR2: GTSNPN, SVGIG (reference sequence). DNA for the CDR3: TGTGCCTGGGAGCGGGGGGGCCGCGGGGAGCTGTTTTTT. This encodes CAWERGGRGELFF.

The rearrangement joins TRBV6-5 to TRBJ2-6, with TRBD1 identical over 7 bases. CDR3 size: 15 residues. V gave up 6 bases and J gave up 13 bases; unmatched junction bases: 15. Germline-derived CDR1 and CDR2 are MNHEY and SVGAGI. The CDR3 loop is CASSRSGQRGLVLTF. The CDR3, as DNA: TGTGCCAGCAGCCGCTCGGGACAGAGGGGCTTAGTCCTGACTTTC.

V and J are TRBV5-4 and TRBJ1-2; the D is unclear. Germline values: CDR1 SGHNT, CDR2 YYREEE (reference sequence). This CDR3 has 12 amino acids. V was shortened by 4 bases and J by 4 bases, with 8 bases between the two germline ends. CDR3 sequence: CASSVDGYGYTF. In DNA form, the CDR3 reads TGTGCCAGCAGCGTGGACGGCTATGGCTACACCTTC.

The chain uses TRBV7-6 and TRBJ2-3; 9 bases agree with TRBD2. The CDR3 covers 15 residues. Per the germline V gene, CDR1 is SGHVS and CDR2 is FNYEAQ. The V gene end was trimmed by 0 bases and the J gene end by 3 bases; junction bases not matched to a gene: 1. Written as DNA, the CDR3 is TGTGCCAGCAGCTTAGCGCTAGCGGGGACAGATACGCAGTATTTT. Translation gives CASSLALAGTDTQYF.

The gene calls are TRBV9 and TRBJ1-2, with no clear D. CDR3 length equals 14 residues. Trimming cost V 0 bases and J 6 bases, with 12 bases left between them. The V gene's germline CDR1 is SGDLS and CDR2 YYNGEE. The CDR3: CASSVDTGLNGYTF. The CDR3 DNA reads TGTGCCAGCAGCGTAGACACGGGTTTAAATGGCTACACCTTC.

V gene TRBV15 combines with J gene TRBJ2-7; no clear D. The CDR3 is made up of 13 amino acids. V was trimmed by 8 bases and J by 4 bases, leaving 15 bases between them. The germline V gene encodes CDR1 LNHNV and CDR2 YYDKDF (reference sequence). Here the CDR3 reads CATSHAGSYEQYV. In nucleotides, the CDR3 is TGTGCCACCTCTCACGCTGGGTCTTACGAGCAGTACGTC.